This T cell receptor (beta chain) emerged from a study of T cell responses to AZD1222 COVID-19 vaccine. Generated by immunoSEQ multiplex PCR, the TCRdb table keeps only in-frame clones and is missing some. This table holds 120,000 or so clones, approximately 85% found once. The V gene's germline CDR1 is SGDLS and CDR2 YYNGEE. The CDR3 has 17 amino acids. The V and J ends lost 0 bases and 2 bases, in that order; junction bases with no gene match: 6. This sequence originates from an adult in good health. The chain is built from TRBV9 and TRBJ2-1; 9 bases fit TRBD2. Sequenced material: peripheral blood, taken on day 0 of AZD1222 vaccination. The CDR3 reads CASSVGRGGRAYNEQFF. The CDR3 DNA follows: TGTGCCAGCAGCGTAGGACGGGGCGGGAGGGCCTACAATGAGCAGTTCTTC.